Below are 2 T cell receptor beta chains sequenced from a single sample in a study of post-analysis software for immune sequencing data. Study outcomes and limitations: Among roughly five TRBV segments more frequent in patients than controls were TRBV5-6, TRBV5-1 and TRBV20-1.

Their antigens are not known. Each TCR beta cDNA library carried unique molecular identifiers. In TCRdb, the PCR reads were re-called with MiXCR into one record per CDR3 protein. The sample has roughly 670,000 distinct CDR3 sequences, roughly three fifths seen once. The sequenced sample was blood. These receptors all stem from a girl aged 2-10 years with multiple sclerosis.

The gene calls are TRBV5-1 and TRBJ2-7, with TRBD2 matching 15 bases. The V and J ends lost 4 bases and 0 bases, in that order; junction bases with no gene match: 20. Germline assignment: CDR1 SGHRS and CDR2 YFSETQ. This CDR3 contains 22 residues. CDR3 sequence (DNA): TGCGCCAGCAGCCATCGGGACAGGGGCAGGGGACTAGCGGGAGGACTCTCCTACGAGCAGTACTTC. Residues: CASSHRDRGRGLAGGLSYEQYF.

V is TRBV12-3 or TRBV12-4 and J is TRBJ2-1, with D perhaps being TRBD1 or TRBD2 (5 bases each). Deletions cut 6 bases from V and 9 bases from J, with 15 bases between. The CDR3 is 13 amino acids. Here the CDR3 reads CASRLLGTVEQFF. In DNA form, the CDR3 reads TGTGCCAGCAGGTTACTGGGGACCGTTGAGCAGTTCTTC.